The present T cell receptor (beta chain) was sequenced within a study of T cell changes during pregnancy in multiple sclerosis. Assay used: immunoSEQ multiplex PCR; TCRdb lists only in-frame clones, some missing. Of roughly 87,000 clones detected, around 90% appear once; the ten largest clones hold about 3.8%. The CDR3 length is 15 residues. Germline V gene lookup returns CDR1 LNHNV and CDR2 YYDKDF (reference sequence). J gave up 2 bases and V 4 bases, and 5 bases lay outside the gene matches. The TCR was taken from a female donor in good health, serving as a control in a pregnancy study. Some clones in this sample may be carry-over from other donors' samples. Specimen: PBMCs, collected in the first trimester of pregnancy. This rearrangement joins TRBV15 to TRBJ2-1; 7 bases fit TRBD2. CDR3 residues: CATSTPSGTYNEQFF. CDR3 bases: TGTGCCACCAGCACCCCTAGCGGCACCTACAATGAGCAGTTCTTC.